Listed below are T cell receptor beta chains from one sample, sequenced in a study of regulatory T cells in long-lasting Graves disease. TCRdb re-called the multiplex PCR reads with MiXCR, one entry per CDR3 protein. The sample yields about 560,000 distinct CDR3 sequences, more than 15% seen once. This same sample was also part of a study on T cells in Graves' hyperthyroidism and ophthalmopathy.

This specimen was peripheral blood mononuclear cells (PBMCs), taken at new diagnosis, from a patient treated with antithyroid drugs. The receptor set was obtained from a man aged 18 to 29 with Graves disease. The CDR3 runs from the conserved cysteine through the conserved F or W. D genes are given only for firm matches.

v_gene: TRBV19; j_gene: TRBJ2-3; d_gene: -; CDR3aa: CASSRGGPTDTQYF
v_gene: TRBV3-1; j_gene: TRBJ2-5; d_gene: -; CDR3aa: CASSPTRETQYF
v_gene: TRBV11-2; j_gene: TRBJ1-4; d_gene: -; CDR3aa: CASSPRGRANEKLFF
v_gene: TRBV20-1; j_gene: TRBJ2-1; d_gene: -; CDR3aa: CSARVGLASYNEQFF
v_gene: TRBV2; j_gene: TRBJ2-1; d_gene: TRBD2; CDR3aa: CASSEARLARNEQFF
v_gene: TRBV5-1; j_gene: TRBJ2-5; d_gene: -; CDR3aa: CASSLSSGEETQYF
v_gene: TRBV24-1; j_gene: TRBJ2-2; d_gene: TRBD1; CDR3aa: CATSGQGDTGELFF
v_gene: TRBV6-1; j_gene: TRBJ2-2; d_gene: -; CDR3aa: CASSSPGVGANGGELFF
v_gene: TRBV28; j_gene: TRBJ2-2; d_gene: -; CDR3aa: CASSSTLMPAGELFF
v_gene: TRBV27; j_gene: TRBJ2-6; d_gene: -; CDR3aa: CASSSIRVSGANVLTF
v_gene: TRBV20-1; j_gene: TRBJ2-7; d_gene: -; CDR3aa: CSARPPRDVSYEQYF
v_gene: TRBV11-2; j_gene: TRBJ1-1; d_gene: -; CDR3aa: CASSILVNTEAFF
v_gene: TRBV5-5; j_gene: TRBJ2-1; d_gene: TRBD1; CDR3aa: CASSWDRASYNEQFF
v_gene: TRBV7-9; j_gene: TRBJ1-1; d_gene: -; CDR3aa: CASSPSGAAAREAFF
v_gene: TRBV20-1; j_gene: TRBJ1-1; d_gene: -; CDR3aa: CSARPGSMNTEAFF
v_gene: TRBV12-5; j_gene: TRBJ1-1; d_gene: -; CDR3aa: CASGLYSGVGTEAFF